The T cell receptor (beta chain) described here comes from a study of T-cell reconstitution after alpha-beta-depleted transplantation in children. General study results and limits: It was reported that alpha-beta T cells came from several hundred expanded graft clones (about two months after transplant). T cells produced anew were the main source of T-cell counts and diversity one year after transplant.

On this clonotype itself: Its antigen is currently unknown.

The ends lost 6 bases at V and 0 bases at J; junction bases unmatched: 5. From germline, CDR1 is MNHNS and CDR2 SASEGT. The CDR3 has 15 amino acids. Preparation of the TCRbeta library used unique molecular identifiers. In TCRdb, the PCR reads were re-called with MiXCR into one record per CDR3 protein. This table holds 490,000 or so distinct CDR3 sequences, more than 9% found once. The chain recombines TRBV6-1 with TRBJ2-1; 7 bases agree with TRBD2. This TCR came from a child under 10 years old with inherited bone marrow failure, due to receive a stem cell transplant. The material sequenced was PBMCs, taken before TCRalphabeta/CD19-depleted stem cell transplant. In DNA form, the CDR3 reads TGTGCCAGCAGCGCGGGAGTTCCCTCCTACAATGAGCAGTTCTTC. It translates to CASSAGVPSYNEQFF.